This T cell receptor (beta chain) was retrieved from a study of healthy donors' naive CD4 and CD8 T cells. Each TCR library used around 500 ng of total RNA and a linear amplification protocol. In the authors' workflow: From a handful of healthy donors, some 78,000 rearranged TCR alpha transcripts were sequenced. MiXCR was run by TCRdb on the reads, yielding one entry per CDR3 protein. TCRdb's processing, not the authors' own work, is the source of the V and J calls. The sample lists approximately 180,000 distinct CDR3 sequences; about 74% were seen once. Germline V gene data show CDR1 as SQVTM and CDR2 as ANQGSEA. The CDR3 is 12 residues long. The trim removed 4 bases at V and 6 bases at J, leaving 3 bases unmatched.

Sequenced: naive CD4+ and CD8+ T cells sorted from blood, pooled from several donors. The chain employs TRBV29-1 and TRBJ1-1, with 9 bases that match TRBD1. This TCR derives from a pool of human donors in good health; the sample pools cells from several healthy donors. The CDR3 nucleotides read TGCAGCGTTGGGCGGACAGGGGCTGAAGCTTTCTTT. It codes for CSVGRTGAEAFF.